The 4 T cell receptor beta chains below were found in one sample sequenced in a study of blood T cell repertoires in COVID-19 (dated by TCRdb to 2018 to 2020). The library was generated by the immunoSEQ multiplex PCR assay. In its TCRdb copy, this immuneACCESS table keeps in-frame sequences only and misses some clones. Where compared with another copy, unresolved V genes explain less than half of these, and the others have no known cause. The table for this sample lists more than 200,000 clones; 84% of them were counted only once. Of the sample, 1.4% is held by the ten largest clones. Sequenced sample: peripheral blood. Receptor source: a woman between 35 and 50 years old who had recovered from COVID-19.

J is TRBJ2-7 and V is TRBV6-2 or TRBV6-3; tentative D call: TRBD1 (6 bases). V shed 7 bases and J shed 2 bases, with 15 bases lying between them. Germline-derived CDR1 and CDR2 are MNHEY and SVGEGT. The CDR3 covers 14 residues. The CDR3: CASTPGHPTYEQYF. The DNA of the CDR3 is TGTGCCAGCACCCCGGGACACCCAACCTACGAGCAGTACTTC.

The V gene is TRBV18, the J gene TRBJ2-7, with TRBD1 matching over 9 bases. The J segment lost 1 base and the V segment lost 4 bases, leaving 5 bases of the junction unmatched. The CDR3 sequence is 15 residues long. CDR1 and CDR2 (germline): KGHSH, LQKENI. CDR3 sequence reads: CASSQGTGLSYEQYF. DNA of the CDR3: TGTGCCAGCTCACAAGGGACAGGGTTATCCTACGAGCAGTACTTC.

The chain links TRBV4-3 to TRBJ2-3, with TRBD1 as a possible D gene (6 bases). Between the trimmed V and J ends, which lost 1 base and 4 bases, there was a span of 12 bases. CDR1 and CDR2 (germline): LGHNA, YSLEER. CDR3 size: 15 residues. CDR3 residues: CASSQGPSGADTQYF. CDR3 nucleotides: TGCGCCAGCAGCCAAGGTCCCTCAGGGGCAGATACGCAGTATTTT.

This clone has just one count. The chain combines TRBV5-5 with TRBJ2-5; TRBD1 aligns across 8 bases. The CDR3 extends over 14 amino acids. Per germline, CDR1 SGHKS and CDR2 YYEKEE (reference sequence). V lost 8 bases and J lost 2; bases outside the gene matches: 8. The CDR3, as DNA: TGTGCCAGTAACAGGGGGGATCCACAAGAGACCCAGTACTTC. Translating gives CASNRGDPQETQYF.